One sample yielded the 25 T cell receptor beta chains listed below, sequenced in a study of identifying expanded T cells in peripheral blood. Some clones are missing from TCRdb's copy, which holds only in-frame ones; the method was immunoSEQ multiplex PCR. The sample has about 83,000 clones, approximately 90% seen once. What was sequenced was blood. The receptors shown here come from a person between 18 and 75 years old in good health.

The chain has TRBV10-3 and TRBJ2-1, with 7 bases matching TRBD2. Trimming at V came to 0 bases and at J to 0 bases, leaving 11 bases not matched to a gene. The CDR3 is 19 amino acids. CDR1 is ENHRY, CDR2 SYGVKD, per germline. The CDR3 sequence: CAISESVKSGMLSYNEQFF. The CDR3 DNA sequence: TGTGCCATCAGTGAGTCGGTGAAGAGCGGGATGCTCTCCTACAATGAGCAGTTCTTC.

The chain recombines TRBV10-3 with TRBJ2-7; TRBD1 matches 10 bases. V was clipped by 3 bases and J by 5 bases; unmatched bases: 4. CDR1 is ENHRY, CDR2 SYGVKD, per germline. The CDR3 extends over 14 amino acids. CDR3 nucleotide sequence: TGTGCCATCAGTGATTGGACAGGGGGTCACGAGCAGTACTTC. Translated: CAISDWTGGHEQYF.

The CDR3 region is CAISEPGQNTGELFF. In nucleotides, the CDR3 is TGTGCCATCAGTGAACCGGGCCAGAACACCGGGGAGCTGTTTTTT. The rearrangement links TRBV10-3 to TRBJ2-2; D gene unclear. The length of the CDR3 is 15 residues. Germline V lookup: CDR1 ENHRY, CDR2 SYGVKD. V was trimmed by 3 bases and J by 1 base, leaving 9 bases between them.

This rearrangement joins TRBV6-6 to TRBJ2-7; 12 bases are shared with TRBD2. Germline V gene lookup returns CDR1 MNHNY and CDR2 SVGAGI (reference sequence). J was trimmed by 4 bases and V by 4 bases; bases with no gene match: 2. This CDR3 has 14 amino acids. For the CDR3, the DNA is TGTGCCAGCAGTTTACTAGCGGGGGGATACGAGCAGTACTTC. This sequence encodes CASSLLAGGYEQYF.

This chain connects TRBV11-2 to TRBJ1-1; the match to TRBD1 covers 9 bases. Germline V gene lookup returns CDR1 SGHAT and CDR2 FQNNGV. The ends lost 5 bases at V and 3 bases at J; junction bases unmatched: 1. The CDR3 loop spans 13 amino acids. CDR3 protein: CASSTGGDTEAFF. CDR3 DNA: TGTGCCAGCAGCACAGGGGGCGACACTGAAGCTTTCTTT. Full variable domain (rest looked up from reference TRBV11-2 and TRBJ1-1): EAGVAQSPRYKIIEKRQSVAFWCNPISGHATLYWYQQILGQGPKLLIQFQNNGVVDDSQLPKDRFSAERLKGVDSTLKIQPAKLEDSAVYLCASSTGGDTEAFFGQGTRLTVV.

The chain employs TRBV11-2 and TRBJ2-7, with 14 nucleotides matching TRBD2. CDR3 size: 16 residues. From germline, CDR1 is SGHAT and CDR2 FQNNGV. The ends lost 1 base at V and 6 bases at J; junction bases unmatched: 5. CDR3 sequence: CASSLGTSGRSGEQYF. CDR3 DNA sequence: TGTGCCAGCAGCTTAGGGACTAGCGGGAGGTCTGGCGAGCAGTACTTC.

The V gene is TRBV19, the J gene TRBJ1-1; no clear D. The CDR3 covers 15 residues. Germline CDR1 reads LNHDA; CDR2 reads SQIVND (reference sequence). V was cut by 0 bases and J by 8 bases, with 16 bases left in between. For the CDR3, the DNA is TGTGCCAGTAGTATAGATGCTTCGGCGGGGTCCGAAGCTTTCTTT. It translates to CASSIDASAGSEAFF.

The rearrangement uses TRBV7-8 and TRBJ2-5; D is unresolved. The V end was cut by 2 bases, the J end by 2 bases, with 0 bases between. The CDR3 covers 11 residues. CDR1 is SGHVS, CDR2 FQNEAQ, per germline. The CDR3 region is CASSLQETQYF. CDR3 nucleotide sequence: TGTGCCAGCAGCTTACAAGAGACCCAGTACTTC.

V is TRBV4-3 and J is TRBJ2-7; 8 nucleotides line up with TRBD2. This CDR3 has 14 amino acids. The germline CDR1 and CDR2 sequences are LGHNA and YSLEER. Losses at the gene ends were 9 bases for V and 2 bases for J; bases not matched to a gene: 9. This chain's CDR3 is CASATARGAYEQYF. CDR3 in DNA: TGCGCCAGTGCGACCGCGCGGGGGGCCTACGAGCAGTACTTC.

This chain uses TRBV7-8 with TRBJ1-4; tentative D call: TRBD1 (5 bases). V lost 5 bases and J lost 8, with 15 bases in between. CDR3 length: 14 amino acids. The germline V gene has CDR1 SGHVS and CDR2 FQNEAQ. CDR3: CASSPGTNVEKLFF. CDR3 DNA sequence: TGTGCCAGCAGCCCCGGGACCAATGTGGAAAAACTGTTTTTT.

The J gene is TRBJ2-2, the V gene TRBV27; TRBD2 is a possible D gene (5 bases). CDR3 size: 14 residues. V was cut by 5 bases and J by 6 bases, with 13 bases left in between. Germline CDR1 is MNHEY and CDR2 is SMNVEV (reference sequence). The CDR3 loop is CASSPSGVPGELFF. The CDR3 region has the DNA TGTGCCAGCAGTCCCTCCGGGGTCCCCGGGGAGCTGTTTTTT.

V and J are TRBV5-1 and TRBJ1-1; no definite D call. The CDR3 has 11 residues. The germline gives CDR1 SGHRS, CDR2 YFSETQ. Trimming left V 6 bases short and J 4 bases short, with 7 bases between. CDR3 bases: TGCGCCAGCAAGGGTAGCACTGAAGCTTTCTTT. Translation: CASKGSTEAFF.

V is TRBV7-2 and J is TRBJ2-7; 7 bases agree with TRBD1. The CDR3 length is 17 residues. Per the germline V gene, CDR1 is SGHTA and CDR2 is FQGNSA. V gave up 5 bases and J gave up 4 bases; unmatched junction bases: 17. The CDR3, as DNA: TGTGCCAGCAGCCTACCCCTCCGGGGACAGACAATGTACGAGCAGTACTTC. Protein: CASSLPLRGQTMYEQYF.

The chain carries TRBV6-6 and TRBJ2-3; D is unclear. V lost 5 bases and J 4 bases, leaving 13 bases between the germline ends. This CDR3 is built from 14 residues. Germline V gene data show CDR1 as MNHNY and CDR2 as SVGAGI (reference sequence). CDR3 sequence reads: CASSRNPQADTQYF. CDR3 DNA: TGTGCCAGCAGTCGGAATCCTCAGGCAGATACGCAGTATTTT.

The chain recombines TRBV7-9 with TRBJ2-3; D call uncertain. The CDR3 loop spans 14 amino acids. CDR1 is SEHNR and CDR2 is FQNEAQ in the germline V gene (reference sequence). The V end was cut by 2 bases, the J end by 1 base, with 7 bases between. CDR3 amino acids: CASSLFGGTDTQYF. CDR3 in DNA: TGTGCCAGCAGCTTATTTGGCGGCACAGATACGCAGTATTTT.

The V gene is TRBV28, the J gene TRBJ1-3, with TRBD1 as a possible D gene (5 bases). V gave up 1 base and J gave up 3 bases, with 10 bases separating them. This CDR3 is built from 15 residues. Germline V gene sequence: CDR1 MDHEN, CDR2 SYDVKM. The CDR3 here is CASSLSWGVGNTIYF. Written as DNA, the CDR3 is TGTGCCAGCAGTTTATCCTGGGGCGTTGGAAACACCATATATTTT.

CDR3 DNA: TGTGCCAGCAGGTCCGGGACAGGGAATGCTTTCTTT. Its translation: CASRSGTGNAFF. The chain uses TRBV6-5 and TRBJ1-1, with 9 nucleotides matching TRBD1. Germline V lookup: CDR1 MNHEY, CDR2 SVGAGI. The CDR3 contains 12 residues. V was clipped by 6 bases and J by 11 bases; unmatched bases: 7.

The chain employs TRBV13 and TRBJ1-2; D is ambiguous. Germline V gene data show CDR1 as PRHDT and CDR2 as FYEKMQ (reference sequence). The CDR3 length is 14 residues. Trimming took off 5 bases at V and 6 bases at J, with 16 bases between the two ends. The CDR3 DNA reads TGTGCCAGCAGCCAGAGCTCACAAGTCAATGGCTACACCTTC. The encoded protein is CASSQSSQVNGYTF.

V gene TRBV27 combines with J gene TRBJ2-5; maybe TRBD2 (5 bases). The CDR3 runs 15 residues. CDR1 is MNHEY, CDR2 SMNVEV, per germline (reference sequence). V dropped 2 bases and J dropped 1 base, with 11 bases sitting between them. CDR3 coding DNA: TGTGCCAGCAGTTTAGATAGTCGGGGCCAAGAGACCCAGTACTTC. Amino acids: CASSLDSRGQETQYF.

The gene calls are TRBV7-9 and TRBJ2-5; TRBD1 is a possible D gene (5 bases). The germline gives CDR1 SEHNR, CDR2 FQNEAQ (reference sequence). The CDR3 spans 15 residues. Trimming shortened V by 5 bases and J by 5 bases, and 18 bases separated the two germline ends. In DNA, the CDR3 is TGTGCCAGCAGCCCACTGCAGGGTCTTGAGGAGACCCAGTACTTC. Protein: CASSPLQGLEETQYF.

This clone was detected once. J is TRBJ2-5 and V is TRBV21-1; TRBD2, the table's D call, was not compared with the DNA. TRBV21-1 represents a pseudogene. This CDR3 is built from 19 residues. The CDR3 reads CASSSNPGTSGGDQETQYF. As DNA, the CDR3 is TGTGCCAGCAGCTCCAACCCCGGGACTAGCGGGGGGGACCAAGAGACCCAGTACTTC.

V is TRBV7-9 and J is TRBJ2-1, with D unclear. Germline V CDR1 and CDR2: SEHNR, FQNEAQ (reference sequence). The CDR3 covers 14 residues. V was cut by 2 bases and J by 5 bases, with 10 bases left in between. As DNA, the CDR3 is TGTGCCAGCAGCTTAAGATTTGAGAACAATGAGCAGTTCTTC. It encodes CASSLRFENNEQFF.

The chain combines TRBV19 with TRBJ1-2; tentative D call: TRBD1 (5 bases). CDR3 length: 13 amino acids. Trimming cost V 8 bases and J 4 bases, with 14 bases left between them. The germline gives CDR1 LNHDA, CDR2 SQIVND (reference sequence). DNA of the CDR3: TGTGCCAGTTTCCAGGGTTCCACCTATGGCTACACCTTC. This sequence encodes CASFQGSTYGYTF.

V and J are TRBV25-1 and TRBJ1-2; D perhaps matches TRBD1 (5 bases). V was trimmed by 4 bases and J by 6 bases, leaving 18 bases between them. The CDR3 runs 15 residues. Germline V gene data show CDR1 as MGHDK and CDR2 as SYGVNS. CDR3 nucleotide sequence: TGTGCCAGCAGTGCCGCCGGGGGGAGGGAAGATGGCTACACCTTC. Its protein is CASSAAGGREDGYTF.

V gene TRBV5-8 combines with J gene TRBJ2-1, with 8 bases that match TRBD1. The J segment lost 10 bases and the V segment lost 4 bases, leaving 7 bases of the junction unmatched. The germline CDR1 and CDR2 sequences are SGHTS and YDEGEE. CDR3 length: 13 amino acids. CDR3 DNA sequence: TGTGCCAGCAGCCGGACAGGGAGTCCCGAGCAGTTCTTC. It codes for CASSRTGSPEQFF.